This entry lists 23 T cell receptor beta chains sequenced from one sample in a study of blood T cell repertoires in COVID-19. TCRdb's copy holds only in-frame clones and misses some; the assay was immunoSEQ multiplex PCR. This sample has approximately 73,000 clones, with roughly 80% found just once. The specimen was peripheral blood. Every receptor here comes from a woman in her sixties or seventies with acute or convalescent COVID-19.

The chain links TRBV2 to TRBJ2-2; TRBD2 aligns across 10 bases. V lost 8 bases to trimming and J lost 8 bases; unmatched junction nucleotides: 8. The CDR3 spans 14 residues. From germline, CDR1 is SNHLY and CDR2 FYNNEI. DNA for the CDR3: TGTGCCAGCCGCCATAGCGGGGGGCGAGGGGAGCTGTTTTTT. Translated, it gives CASRHSGGRGELFF.

CDR3 region: CASSLWAGASTYEQYF. The CDR3 bases are TGTGCCAGCAGCTTGTGGGCGGGAGCCTCTACCTACGAGCAGTACTTC. The chain uses TRBV5-8 and TRBJ2-7; 7 bases line up with TRBD2. With V trimmed by 1 base and J by 2 bases, 9 bases remained unmatched. This CDR3 is built from 16 residues. Germline CDR1 and CDR2: SGHTS and YDEGEE.

The gene calls are TRBV3-1 (or the pseudogene TRBV3-2) and TRBJ1-2, with 10 bases fitting TRBD1. The CDR3 covers 16 residues. With 3 bases clipped from V and 6 bases from J, the junction kept 10 bases outside the gene matches. Germline CDR1 and CDR2: LGHDT and YNNKEL (reference sequence). CDR3 bases: TGTGCCAGCAGCCAGCAGTGGGACAGGGGCATCCATGGCTACACCTTC. As protein: CASSQQWDRGIHGYTF.

The gene calls are TRBV7-2 and TRBJ2-5; 8 positions match TRBD2. CDR1 and CDR2 from the germline V gene are SGHTA and FQGNSA. CDR3 length: 15 residues. With 3 bases clipped from V and 4 bases from J, the junction kept 7 bases outside the gene matches. CDR3 coding DNA: TGTGCCAGCAGCTTGGGTGGCGGGGGGACAGAGACCCAGTACTTC. Encoded protein: CASSLGGGGTETQYF.

V usage is TRBV9 and J usage is TRBJ2-3; 13 nucleotides agree with TRBD2. This CDR3 is built from 18 residues. The V gene end was trimmed by 4 bases and the J gene end by 6 bases; junction bases not matched to a gene: 14. The germline CDR1 and CDR2 sequences are SGDLS and YYNGEE. In DNA form, the CDR3 reads TGTGCCAGCAGCAGCCAGTGGACTAGCGGGAGTTGGGGGGATACGCAGTATTTT. It specifies CASSSQWTSGSWGDTQYF.

V gene TRBV5-4 combines with J gene TRBJ2-2; 10 bases line up with TRBD2. The CDR3 contains 15 residues. The junction had 2 bases not matched to a gene; V was cut back by 1 base and J by 5 bases. Germline V gene data show CDR1 as SGHNT and CDR2 as YYREEE (reference sequence). CDR3 in amino acids: CASSLIAGGTGELFF. The CDR3 nucleotides are TGTGCCAGCAGCTTGATAGCGGGAGGAACCGGGGAGCTGTTTTTT.

The chain combines TRBV6-6 with TRBJ2-2, with D possibly being TRBD2 (6 bases). V dropped 6 bases and J dropped 0 bases, with 14 bases sitting between them. This CDR3 is 16 amino acids long. CDR1 and CDR2 from the germline V gene are MNHNY and SVGAGI (reference sequence). Here the CDR3 DNA reads TGTGCCAGCAGATCGGGGAGGCCACCGAACACCGGGGAGCTGTTTTTT. Translation gives CASRSGRPPNTGELFF.

This chain connects TRBV7-2 to TRBJ1-4; D unclear. The CDR3 totals 13 residues. Germline loops: CDR1 SGHTA, CDR2 FQGNSA. V lost 1 base and J 8 bases, leaving 8 bases between the germline ends. The CDR3 loop reads CASSLGRREKLFF. The CDR3 nucleotides read TGTGCCAGCAGCTTAGGGAGGAGAGAAAAACTGTTTTTT.

This rearrangement joins TRBV6-5 to TRBJ2-2; D is possibly TRBD2 (6 bases). The CDR3 totals 14 residues. The germline V gene encodes CDR1 MNHEY and CDR2 SVGAGI. Trimming removed 4 bases at V and 4 bases at J, with 10 bases between. The CDR3 protein is CASSSGLITGELFF. As DNA, the CDR3 is TGTGCCAGCAGTTCGGGACTGATCACCGGGGAGCTGTTTTTT.

CDR3 sequence reads: CAWNRGQGKETQYF. The CDR3 bases are TGTGCCTGGAATAGGGGGCAGGGGAAAGAGACCCAGTACTTC. The V gene is TRBV30, the J gene TRBJ2-5; 7 bases are a match to TRBD1. The length of the CDR3 is 14 residues. The V gene end was trimmed by 4 bases and the J gene end by 3 bases; junction bases not matched to a gene: 8. Germline CDR1 is GTSNPN and CDR2 is SVGIG (reference sequence). Drawing the rest from reference TRBV30 and TRBJ2-5, the complete variable domain is SQTIHQWPATLVQPVGSPLSLECTVEGTSNPNLYWYRQAAGRGLQLLFYSVGIGQISSEVPQNLSASRPQDRQFILSSKKLLLSDSGFYLCAWNRGQGKETQYFGPGTRLLVL.

The V call is TRBV30, the J call TRBJ2-1; no firm D call. Per germline, CDR1 GTSNPN and CDR2 SVGIG (reference sequence). There are 11 residues in the CDR3. V lost 3 bases to trimming and J lost 5 bases, with 5 bases between them. This CDR3 is CAWSQNNEQFF. The CDR3 nucleotides read TGTGCCTGGAGCCAAAACAATGAGCAGTTCTTC.

The CDR3 region is CASSRTTGYEQYF. As DNA, the CDR3 is TGTGCCAGCAGCCGGACTACCGGATACGAGCAGTACTTC. The chain couples TRBV3-1 (or the pseudogene TRBV3-2) to TRBJ2-7, with D tentatively TRBD2 (6 bases). The ends were cut back, 4 bases at V and 4 bases at J, with 11 bases in the middle. Germline V gene lookup returns CDR1 LGHDT and CDR2 YNNKEL (reference sequence). The CDR3 sequence is 13 residues long.

This clone was counted once. This chain connects TRBV14 to TRBJ1-6, with TRBD1 matching over 8 bases. CDR3 length: 14 residues. Germline CDR1 SGHDN, CDR2 FVKESK. V shed 4 bases, J shed 6 bases, and the junction held 2 bases outside the gene matches. Here the CDR3 reads CASSLGQGNSPLHF. CDR3 coding DNA: TGTGCCAGCAGCCTTGGACAGGGTAATTCACCCCTCCACTTT. Filled out from reference TRBV14 and TRBJ1-6, the complete variable domain reads EAGVTQFPSHSVIEKGQTVTLRCDPISGHDNLYWYRRVMGKEIKFLLHFVKESKQDESGMPNNRFLAERTGGTYSTLKVQPAELEDSGVYFCASSLGQGNSPLHFGNGTRLTVT.

V and J are TRBV5-4 and TRBJ2-5; D is uncertain. The CDR3 has 13 residues. Germline V gene sequence: CDR1 SGHNT, CDR2 YYREEE (reference sequence). V was pared by 6 bases and J by 5 bases, with 14 bases between. The CDR3 is CASNEIVSETQYF. DNA for the CDR3: TGTGCCAGCAACGAAATAGTTTCCGAGACCCAGTACTTC.

In its sample, this clone ranks as medium-sized. This rearrangement joins TRBV18 to TRBJ2-3; D not resolved. This CDR3 is built from 15 residues. The germline V gene has CDR1 KGHSH and CDR2 LQKENI. Trimming took off 4 bases at V and 0 bases at J, with 11 bases between the two ends. CDR3 in DNA: TGTGCCAGCTCACTAGGCGGTGCTAGCACAGATACGCAGTATTTT. Translation gives CASSLGGASTDTQYF.

The chain recombines TRBV19 with TRBJ1-5; 11 nucleotides agree with TRBD1. Germline V CDR1 and CDR2: LNHDA, SQIVND (reference sequence). Trimming cost V 5 bases and J 0 bases; bases outside gene matches: 9. CDR3 length: 18 amino acids. CDR3 residues: CASSSRTGGTYSNQPQHF. The DNA of the CDR3 is TGTGCCAGTAGTTCCCGGACAGGGGGCACATATAGCAATCAGCCCCAGCATTTT.

The chain employs TRBV27 and TRBJ2-3; 8 nucleotides line up with TRBD1. CDR1 is MNHEY and CDR2 is SMNVEV in the germline V gene (reference sequence). The V segment lost 6 bases and the J segment 5 bases; nucleotides outside the gene matches: 7. The CDR3 totals 14 residues. CDR3 in amino acids: CASRRMTGVDTQYF. The CDR3 coding sequence is TGTGCCAGCAGACGGATGACAGGGGTAGATACGCAGTATTTT.

For the CDR3, the DNA is TGTGCCAGCAGCTTGCAAACAGGGAATGAAAAACTGTTTTTT. Residues: CASSLQTGNEKLFF. The chain is built from TRBV5-5 and TRBJ1-4; perhaps TRBD1 as D (6 bases). This CDR3 region has 14 residues. The V and J ends lost 1 base and 5 bases respectively, with 9 bases between them. Germline V lookup: CDR1 SGHKS, CDR2 YYEKEE (reference sequence).

This clone was counted only a few times. CDR3 sequence reads: CASLDRSVGRYSPLHF. CDR3 bases: TGCGCCAGTTTGGACAGGTCCGTAGGACGGTACTCACCCCTCCACTTT. The V and J genes are TRBV10-1 and TRBJ1-6, with TRBD1 matching over 7 bases. After removal of 9 bases from V and 10 bases from J, the junction contained 18 bases not matched to a gene. CDR1 is WNHNN, CDR2 SYGVQD, per germline (reference sequence). The CDR3 sequence is 16 residues long.

The chain uses TRBV11-2 and TRBJ2-7; weak D call: TRBD2 (6 bases). V lost 1 base and J lost 5, with 21 bases in between. Germline V lookup: CDR1 SGHAT, CDR2 FQNNGV. This CDR3 spans 17 amino acids. This CDR3 reads CASSLARSPGDIHEQYF. The DNA for the CDR3 is TGTGCCAGCAGCTTAGCCCGTAGCCCGGGAGATATACACGAGCAGTACTTC.

Many counts were recorded for this clone. The chain combines TRBV27 with TRBJ1-6, with no clear D. The CDR3 is 12 amino acids. From germline, CDR1 is MNHEY and CDR2 SMNVEV (reference sequence). The V end was cut by 5 bases, the J end by 4 bases, with 3 bases between. The chain's CDR3 is CASSQYNSPLHF. CDR3 in DNA: TGTGCCAGCAGTCAGTATAATTCACCCCTCCACTTT.

This clone appeared once. The J gene is TRBJ2-7, the V gene TRBV3-1 (or the pseudogene TRBV3-2), with D possibly matching TRBD2 (5 bases). V lost 2 bases, J lost 7 bases, and 15 bases lay in between. Germline V lookup: CDR1 LGHDT, CDR2 YNNKEL (reference sequence). The CDR3 is 14 amino acids. Here the CDR3 DNA reads TGTGCCAGCAGCCAACGGGAAGCCCTGGGGGAGCAGTACTTC. Protein product: CASSQREALGEQYF.

The J gene is TRBJ2-1, the V gene TRBV12-5, with D hard to call. The CDR3 totals 15 residues. Germline V lookup: CDR1 LGHNT, CDR2 FRNRAP. Trimming shortened V by 6 bases and J by 5 bases, and 17 bases separated the two germline ends. The CDR3 bases are TGTGCTAGTGGCACTGGCCAGGTTGAGAACAATGAGCAGTTCTTC. Its translation: CASGTGQVENNEQFF.